This T cell receptor beta chain was identified during a study of shared clonotypes between healthy human individuals (dated by TCRdb to 2019 to 2021). A note on the overall study: The cohort included three men and a couple of women between 18 and 49 years of age. To increase sequencing depth and limit assay-specific biases, different laboratories used diverse techniques to prepare libraries and sequence TCR repertoires. To estimate repertoire size and how much clonotype sharing occurs between individuals, the study deeply sequenced the blood TCR repertoires of several healthy adults. Leukapheresis yielded between about 0.85 and 9 billion PBMCs per donor. What the research found in general, with its limitations: Sampling was limited to blood, and TCR repertoires in tissue likely differ from TCR repertoires in blood. Pairwise subsampling led to the expectation that sequencing depth would affect the degree of clonotype sharing among donors. Because the study included a small number of donors, the genetic and exposure-history diversity represented was limited.

This clone was picked up many times. What this receptor recognizes is not known. Base qualities are not at hand, and no much larger clone is one base apart. The sample holds other DNA sequences that translate to the same CDR3. Donors were healthy HIV-negative adults with no recently reported acute infections or vaccinations. All donors were Caucasian adults living in Nashville, Tennessee, USA. For unsorted samples, around 85 million PBMCs were counted, and genomic DNA was extracted using the QIAamp DNA Blood Mini kit. After blood collection by leukapheresis, PBMCs were isolated using Ficoll-Histopaque density gradient centrifugation and then cryopreserved in the vapor phase of liquid nitrogen. The germline V end is reduced by 6 bases and the J end by 4 bases; junction bases left unmatched: 3. The CDR1 and CDR2 encoded by the germline V gene are ENHRY and SYGVKD. The CDR3 goes from the cysteine to the phenylalanine over 15 residues. Only the CDR3 region is kept as DNA, spanning 45 bases read in frame from base 1.

Using the deep immunoSEQ assay, multiplex PCR amplified TCR CDR3 regions from genomic DNA. For each cell subset, the extracted genomic DNA was distributed evenly across all wells of several immunoSEQ 96-well plates, and each plate served as one replicate. For unsorted PBMC, each replicate PCR was loaded with about 270 ng genomic DNA, equivalent to 30,000 or so T cell genomes. Ten immunoSEQ deep assay plates were used to sequence the unsorted PBMC genomic DNA. Purified libraries were quantified with a Qubit 3.0 fluorometer, sized on a Bioanalyzer 2100, and re-quantified with the KAPA Library Quantification kit. A separate single-read 150-cycle Illumina NextSeq 550 flow cell was used to sequence each immunoSEQ 96-well plate. As for how the authors treated the data: Because the immunoSEQ output included only junctional sequences and no quality scores, the filtering could not be the same as the filtering used for full-length reads. Sequences were annotated with PyIR, a Python wrapper for IgBLAST v1.9, and V/J genes and CDR3 were assigned using IMGT germline references. Reads were removed for weak V/J assignments (E-value above 1e-6), missing CDR3, stop codons, out-of-frame junctions, or ambiguous translated residues. V3J clonotypes were defined as sequences sharing the same inferred V gene, J gene, and CDR3 amino acid sequence. Percentage overlap between repertoires was calculated by dividing the number of shared unique clonotypes by the size of the smaller repertoire. Three approaches were used to assess repertoire richness: RTK rarefaction, the Chao1 estimator, and Recon v2.1 estimates of unobserved clonotypes. TCRdb retrieved this table from immuneACCESS and kept in-frame rearrangements only. Not all clones are present; in checked studies, unresolved V genes account for under half, and no reason is known for the remainder. V and J calls and clone size are as listed in that table; D and trimming were resolved from the DNA. The sample table shows around 450,000 clones, and 79% are seen once. The ten largest account for roughly an eighth of the sample.

The chain is encoded by TRBV10-3 joined to TRBJ2-1; 13 middle bases align to TRBD2. Sequencing was carried out using PBMCs. This receptor was obtained from a woman aged 40 to 50 in good health. Some clones in this sample may be carry-over from other donors' samples. The CDR3 is CAIRRTSGGYNEQFF. The base sequence is TGTGCCATCAGACGGACTAGCGGGGGTTACAATGAGCAGTTCTTC.